In its sample, the clone carrying this TCR beta chain was seen a few times. The data are from a study of blood T cell repertoires in COVID-19. The wider study: Researchers got acute and convalescent COVID-19 samples from the United States, Italy and Spain. PBMCs, B-cell-depleted T cells, or T cells provided the cDNA or gDNA that made up the material.

Some clones are missing from TCRdb's copy, which holds only in-frame ones; the method was immunoSEQ multiplex PCR. This sample has 150,000 to 200,000 clones, with about 75% found just once. The source is a woman aged 70-85 years with acute or convalescent COVID-19. The source material was peripheral blood.

CDR3 DNA: TGTGCCAGCAGCCTCGTGAAACTCTACAATGAGCAGTTCTTC. Translation gives CASSLVKLYNEQFF. The chain is built from TRBV7-9 and TRBJ2-1; D is ambiguous. Germline assignment: CDR1 SEHNR and CDR2 FQNEAQ (reference sequence). Trimming stripped 5 bases from V and 3 bases from J, with 11 bases between. This CDR3 region has 14 residues. Looking up the rest from reference TRBV7-9 and TRBJ2-1 gives the full variable domain: DTGVSQNPRHKITKRGQNVTFRCDPISEHNRLYWYRQTLGQGPEFLTYFQNEAQLEKSRLLSDRFSAERPKGSFSTLEIQRTEQGDSAMYLCASSLVKLYNEQFFGPGTRLTVL.